Following are 22 T cell receptor beta chains from one sample sequenced in a study of a mutant IDH1 vaccine in newly diagnosed glioma. Sample time point: week 5, during vaccination. Doses of 300 ug of mutant IDH1 20-mer peptide were given with topical imiquimod. Repertoires were generated with immunoSEQ multiplex PCR, while TCRdb's copy carries only in-frame clones and drops some. The sample records fewer than 65,000 clones, approximately 81% being singletons. No antigen has been assigned to these receptors. The input for sequencing was PBMCs, taken from a glioma patient whose treatment included an IDH1 peptide vaccine. All receptors come from a man younger than 45 with glioma.

This clone has just a few counts. The junction departs from the called germline gene at one end, perhaps through a read error. The chain carries TRBV4-2 and TRBJ2-2, with 9 bases identical to TRBD2. This CDR3 comprises 18 residues. CDR1 is LGHNA, CDR2 YNFKEQ, per germline. CDR3 in DNA: TGTGCCAGCAGCCAAGATGGGGCGGGGGGGCCTAACACCAGGGAGCTGTTTTTT. Translating it yields CASSQDGAGGPNTRELFF.

This rearrangement joins TRBV6-5 to TRBJ1-1, with 8 bases fitting TRBD1. V lost 6 bases to trimming and J lost 6 bases; unmatched junction nucleotides: 12. The CDR3 covers 15 residues. The germline gives CDR1 MNHEY, CDR2 SVGAGI. CDR3 in amino acids: CASRIDSGGEAEAFF. The CDR3 DNA is TGTGCCAGCAGAATTGACTCAGGGGGCGAAGCTGAAGCTTTCTTT.

This sequence joins TRBV5-1 and TRBJ2-7, with unresolved D. CDR3 length: 15 amino acids. Germline V gene lookup returns CDR1 SGHRS and CDR2 YFSETQ. V was cut by 4 bases and J by 0 bases, with 14 bases left in between. The CDR3 loop is CASSPRWVSSYEQYF. The CDR3, as DNA: TGCGCCAGCAGCCCCAGGTGGGTAAGCTCCTACGAGCAGTACTTC.

The CDR3 DNA is TGTGCCAGTAGTATTCCGGGTCCCCATCAGCCCCAGCATTTT. Its translation: CASSIPGPHQPQHF. The rearrangement uses TRBV19 and TRBJ1-5; D is ambiguous. V was trimmed by 3 bases and J by 5 bases, leaving 11 bases between them. The CDR3 consists of 14 residues. CDR1 LNHDA and CDR2 SQIVND come from the germline V gene (reference sequence).

V is TRBV4-1 and J is TRBJ1-3, with D hard to call. Germline loops: CDR1 MGHRA, CDR2 YSYEKL. CDR3 length equals 16 residues. Trimming removed 2 bases at V and 0 bases at J, with 11 bases between. CDR3 nucleotides: TGCGCCAGCAGCCAAATCTGGGCGACCTCTGGAAACACCATATATTTT. As protein: CASSQIWATSGNTIYF.

CDR3 in amino acids: CAISVHVGRYTDTQYF. For the CDR3, the DNA is TGTGCCATCAGTGTACATGTGGGGAGGTACACAGATACGCAGTATTTT. The V gene is TRBV10-3, the J gene TRBJ2-3; possibly TRBD2 for D (6 bases). The CDR3 loop spans 16 amino acids. The V gene's germline CDR1 is ENHRY and CDR2 SYGVKD. V lost 4 bases, J lost 2 bases, and 16 bases lay in between.

V and J are TRBV9 and TRBJ2-7; D gene unclear. The germline V gene encodes CDR1 SGDLS and CDR2 YYNGEE. The germline V and J ends were trimmed by 0 bases and 0 bases, with 10 bases remaining between them. The length of the CDR3 is 15 residues. This CDR3 is CASSVGGDSSYEQYF. CDR3 bases: TGTGCCAGCAGCGTAGGCGGCGATAGCTCCTACGAGCAGTACTTC.

The gene calls are TRBV18 and TRBJ1-4; D remains ambiguous. CDR1 and CDR2 (germline): KGHSH, LQKENI. V lost 2 bases and J 5 bases, leaving 15 bases between the germline ends. The CDR3 runs 16 residues. CDR3 sequence reads: CASSPRAAGPNEKLFF. The CDR3 DNA reads as TGTGCCAGCTCACCAAGGGCAGCCGGACCGAATGAAAAACTGTTTTTT.

The V call is TRBV14, the J call TRBJ1-1; D ambiguous. The CDR3 sequence is 15 residues long. Trimming cost V 0 bases and J 10 bases, with 18 bases left between them. In germline, CDR1 is SGHDN, CDR2 FVKESK. The CDR3 region is CASSQDNGLPNGAFF. The CDR3 nucleotides read TGTGCCAGCAGCCAAGATAATGGCTTACCCAATGGAGCTTTCTTT.

This chain joins TRBV29-1 and TRBJ2-3; 10 bases align to TRBD1. Germline V gene lookup returns CDR1 SQVTM and CDR2 ANQGSEA. The junction had 20 bases not matched to a gene; V was cut back by 2 bases and J by 0 bases. The CDR3 extends over 21 amino acids. The CDR3: CSVEFASWTGGRLRSTDTQYF. In DNA, the CDR3 is TGCAGCGTTGAATTCGCGTCGTGGACAGGGGGACGACTTCGAAGCACAGATACGCAGTATTTT.

This chain links TRBV7-2 with TRBJ1-4; 8 bases line up with TRBD1. Trimming took 6 bases from V and 8 from J; bases not matched to a gene: 14. CDR1 is SGHTA, CDR2 FQGNSA, per germline. The CDR3 is 16 residues long. CDR3 bases: TGTGCCAGCAGTTCCGGGACAGGAACGTATGGGGAAAAACTGTTTTTT. Protein product: CASSSGTGTYGEKLFF.

The V call is TRBV7-6, the J call TRBJ1-2; TRBD1 might be the D (5 bases). The CDR3 consists of 14 residues. The germline gives CDR1 SGHVS, CDR2 FNYEAQ. V lost 4 bases to trimming and J lost 2 bases, with 11 bases between them. CDR3 amino acids: CASSSQRDNYGYTF. As DNA, the CDR3 is TGTGCCAGCAGCTCCCAGCGGGACAACTATGGCTACACCTTC.

This chain connects TRBV2 to TRBJ2-3; D uncertain. This CDR3 contains 14 residues. Germline V gene sequence: CDR1 SNHLY, CDR2 FYNNEI. V gave up 4 bases and J gave up 10 bases, with 18 bases separating them. The CDR3 is CASSGIGWSRPQYF. In DNA form, the CDR3 reads TGTGCCAGCAGTGGAATAGGATGGAGCCGCCCGCAGTATTTT.

This sequence joins TRBV19 and TRBJ1-1, with 9 nucleotides matching TRBD1. The CDR3 sequence is 17 residues long. In germline, CDR1 is LNHDA, CDR2 SQIVND (reference sequence). V shed 3 bases, J shed 4 bases, and the junction held 12 bases outside the gene matches. The CDR3 bases are TGTGCCAGTAGTATTGGTCGGGACAGGGTTCTGAGCACTGAAGCTTTCTTT. Translated: CASSIGRDRVLSTEAFF.

V and J are TRBV19 and TRBJ1-5, with D maybe TRBD1 (6 bases). CDR3 size: 15 residues. The V gene lost 6 bases and the J gene lost 6 bases, with 18 bases spanning the gap. Germline CDR1 and CDR2: LNHDA and SQIVND (reference sequence). CDR3 nucleotide sequence: TGTGCCAGTAGCCGGACAGCTCCTGGCGGTCAGCCCCAGCATTTT. Translation: CASSRTAPGGQPQHF.

The chain has TRBV27 and TRBJ1-2, with D hard to call. The V end lost 2 bases, the J end lost 7 bases, and 14 bases lay between the germline ends. The V gene's germline CDR1 is MNHEY and CDR2 SMNVEV (reference sequence). The CDR3 spans 14 residues. CDR3 sequence reads: CASSLLPRLGGYTF. CDR3 coding DNA: TGTGCCAGCAGTTTACTCCCTAGACTTGGTGGCTACACCTTC.

This clone has a single count. This chain connects TRBV14 to TRBJ2-3; weak D call: TRBD1 (6 bases). Germline loops: CDR1 SGHDN, CDR2 FVKESK. The CDR3 is 15 residues long. Trimming pared 1 base from V and 2 bases from J, leaving 10 bases between. CDR3 coding DNA: TGTGCCAGCAGCCAAGTGGGGGCAGCCACAGATACGCAGTATTTT. Its protein product is CASSQVGAATDTQYF.

This chain connects TRBV7-6 to TRBJ1-2; a weak D match, TRBD1 (5 bases). V shed 4 bases and J shed 4 bases, with 19 bases lying between them. CDR1 SGHVS and CDR2 FNYEAQ come from the germline V gene. The CDR3 is 16 amino acids. The CDR3 coding sequence is TGTGCCAGCAGCTCTAATCAGGGAGGACGCGCCTATGGCTACACCTTC. This sequence encodes CASSSNQGGRAYGYTF.

The rearrangement links TRBV9 to TRBJ1-1, with D possibly being TRBD1 (5 bases). Trimming removed 0 bases at V and 6 bases at J, with 12 bases between. The germline V gene has CDR1 SGDLS and CDR2 YYNGEE. This CDR3 comprises 14 residues. In nucleotides, the CDR3 is TGTGCCAGCAGCGTAGGCAGGGTCCTATCTGAAGCTTTCTTT. This codes for CASSVGRVLSEAFF.

The count of this clone is one. This rearrangement joins TRBV14 to TRBJ1-2; possibly TRBD1 for D (5 bases). The V gene lost 4 bases and the J gene lost 3 bases, with 12 bases spanning the gap. Germline V gene lookup returns CDR1 SGHDN and CDR2 FVKESK. This CDR3 comprises 14 residues. The CDR3 protein is CASSPSPGYYGYTF. CDR3 DNA sequence: TGTGCCAGCAGCCCCAGCCCAGGGTACTATGGCTACACCTTC.

The gene calls are TRBV5-6 and TRBJ2-1; D uncertain. The CDR3 loop spans 16 amino acids. Between the trimmed V and J ends, which lost 0 bases and 6 bases, there was a span of 16 bases. Germline assignment: CDR1 SGHDT and CDR2 YYEEEE. The CDR3 sequence: CASSLAWGSFSNEQFF. The CDR3 DNA sequence: TGTGCCAGCAGCTTGGCCTGGGGAAGTTTTAGCAATGAGCAGTTCTTC.

The V call is TRBV28, the J call TRBJ1-4, with TRBD1 as a possible D gene (6 bases). The CDR3 covers 16 residues. CDR1 and CDR2 from the germline V gene are MDHEN and SYDVKM. Trimming cost V 7 bases and J 5 bases, with 20 bases left between them. The CDR3 is CASKQAAGVLNEKLFF. CDR3 in DNA: TGTGCCAGCAAACAGGCGGCAGGGGTGTTAAATGAAAAACTGTTTTTT.